These 27 T cell receptor beta chains were all obtained from the same sample, sequenced in a study of Ad26.COV2.S vaccination and SARS-CoV-2 variants. Regarding treatment: around 19 received Ad26.COV2.S at low or high dose, single or two shots; about 5 received placebo; per-sample allocation not given. On day 63 after the first injection, vaccine and placebo recipients gave samples. Measured with immunoSEQ multiplex PCR; TCRdb has only the in-frame clones, and not every one. The sample shows roughly 350,000 clones, around 89% of them seen only once. The input for sequencing was peripheral blood, taken in a trial of Ad26.COV2.S vaccine versus placebo. The source of these receptors is a person aged 18-60 years who received the Ad26.COV2.S COVID-19 vaccine or a placebo.

V is TRBV29-1 and J is TRBJ2-1; D might be TRBD2 (6 bases). Germline values: CDR1 SQVTM, CDR2 ANQGSEA. The CDR3 runs to 14 residues. The V gene lost 1 base and the J gene lost 1 base, with 8 bases spanning the gap. The CDR3 spells CSVEGLASYNEQFF. Written as DNA, the CDR3 is TGCAGCGTTGAAGGCCTAGCGTCCTACAATGAGCAGTTCTTC.

This clone has more than one count but fewer than ten. The V gene is TRBV7-9, the J gene TRBJ1-6; 9 nucleotides agree with TRBD1. V lost 6 bases, J lost 8 bases, and 5 bases stayed unmatched. The CDR3 is made up of 14 amino acids. CDR1 and CDR2 (germline): SEHNR, FQNEAQ (reference sequence). CDR3 residues: CASRPDRGYSPLHF. DNA for the CDR3: TGTGCCAGCAGGCCGGACAGGGGATATTCACCCCTCCACTTT.

This CDR3 reads CASSQVGQGQGNQPQHF. The CDR3 region has the DNA TGCGCCAGCAGCCAAGTGGGACAGGGGCAGGGCAATCAGCCCCAGCATTTT. The chain links TRBV4-1 to TRBJ1-5; TRBD1 matches at 10 bases. This CDR3 contains 17 residues. Germline V gene data show CDR1 as MGHRA and CDR2 as YSYEKL. V dropped 1 base and J dropped 2; count of bases not matched to a gene: 5.

About this clone itself: This CDR3 is also generated by other DNA sequences in the sample. The chain links TRBV29-1 to TRBJ1-2, with TRBD1 as a possible D gene (6 bases). Per germline, CDR1 SQVTM and CDR2 ANQGSEA. V lost 4 bases, J lost 6 bases, and 12 bases lay in between. The CDR3 is made up of 12 amino acids. The CDR3 is CSVAGQGNGYTF. CDR3 DNA sequence: TGCAGCGTTGCGGGCCAGGGGAATGGCTACACCTTC.

This CDR3 reads CASSALTSAEQFF. CDR3 in DNA: TGTGCCAGCAGCGCCCTGACTAGCGCTGAGCAGTTCTTC. The chain uses TRBV9 and TRBJ2-1; 8 bases align to TRBD2. The V and J ends lost 3 bases and 9 bases, in that order; junction bases with no gene match: 5. Germline V gene data show CDR1 as SGDLS and CDR2 as YYNGEE. The CDR3 consists of 13 residues.

CDR3 in DNA: TGTGCCAGCAGCCAGATCGCGGAGACCCAGTACTTC. This gives the protein CASSQIAETQYF. The chain carries TRBV13 and TRBJ2-5; D gene uncertain. The V gene's germline CDR1 is PRHDT and CDR2 FYEKMQ (reference sequence). Between the trimmed V and J ends, which lost 5 bases and 5 bases, there was a span of 9 bases. This CDR3 is 12 amino acids long.

J is TRBJ2-5 and V is TRBV7-9, with TRBD1 identical over 10 bases. This CDR3 region has 14 residues. Germline assignment: CDR1 SEHNR and CDR2 FQNEAQ (reference sequence). V trimming: 3 bases; J trimming: 5 bases; junction bases outside the gene matches: 3. The CDR3, as DNA: TGTGCCAGCAGCTTGACAGGGGGCGAGGAGACCCAGTACTTC. Protein product: CASSLTGGEETQYF.

The rearrangement uses TRBV5-5 and TRBJ2-7; no clear D gene. Trimming cost V 1 base and J 3 bases, with 8 bases left between them. Germline lookup yields CDR1 SGHKS and CDR2 YYEKEE (reference sequence). The CDR3 sequence is 13 residues long. CDR3 residues: CASSLTVGYEQYF. In DNA form, the CDR3 reads TGTGCCAGCAGCTTGACAGTGGGCTACGAGCAGTACTTC.

On this clone: Distinct nucleotide sequences in the sample also encode this CDR3. This sequence joins TRBV6-5 and TRBJ1-1; TRBD1 might be the D (5 bases). V was shortened by 6 bases and J by 1 base, with 9 bases between the two germline ends. Germline V gene lookup returns CDR1 MNHEY and CDR2 SVGAGI. This CDR3 spans 13 amino acids. The DNA for the CDR3 is TGTGCCAGCAGCCTTGGACAGAACACTGAAGCTTTCTTT. Protein: CASSLGQNTEAFF.

This chain connects TRBV21-1 to TRBJ2-3; the table's D gene call, TRBD2, was not cross checked with the DNA. TRBV21-1 is shown as a pseudogene. The CDR3 consists of 15 residues. CDR3: CASSKRTPSTDTQYF. CDR3 bases: TGTGCCAGCAGCAAACGGACTCCTAGCACAGATACGCAGTATTTT.

V is TRBV28 and J is TRBJ1-4, with TRBD1 matching over 7 bases. V shed 2 bases, J shed 5 bases, and the junction held 5 bases outside the gene matches. CDR3 length: 15 residues. Germline loops: CDR1 MDHEN, CDR2 SYDVKM. The CDR3: CASSLKDRWNEKLFF. In DNA form, the CDR3 reads TGTGCCAGCAGTTTAAAGGACAGGTGGAATGAAAAACTGTTTTTT.

The chain is built from TRBV19 and TRBJ1-3; D gene ambiguous. The CDR3 totals 14 residues. With 3 bases removed from V and 1 base from J, the gap between germline ends came to 7 bases. Germline V gives CDR1 LNHDA, CDR2 SQIVND (reference sequence). The DNA of the CDR3 is TGTGCCAGTAGTATCACAGCTTCTGGAAACACCATATATTTT. It codes for CASSITASGNTIYF.

The gene calls are TRBV6-2 or TRBV6-3 and TRBJ2-5, with D perhaps TRBD1 (5 bases). V was pared by 7 bases and J by 2 bases, with 11 bases between. CDR1 and CDR2 from the germline V gene are MNHEY and SVGEGT. The CDR3 length is 13 residues. The chain's CDR3 is CASNPTAQETQYF. DNA of the CDR3: TGTGCCAGCAACCCGACAGCTCAAGAGACCCAGTACTTC.

The chain joins TRBV12-3 or TRBV12-4 to TRBJ2-5, with a tentative D call TRBD1 (6 bases). V gave up 6 bases and J gave up 0 bases, with 8 bases separating them. The CDR3 spans 13 residues. CDR3: CASRGQYQETQYF. Written as DNA, the CDR3 is TGTGCCAGCAGGGGACAATACCAAGAGACCCAGTACTTC.

The genes are TRBV7-2 and TRBJ2-7; TRBD2 matches 7 bases. The V gene end was trimmed by 5 bases and the J gene end by 6 bases; junction bases not matched to a gene: 10. The CDR3 is made up of 14 amino acids. The germline CDR1 and CDR2 sequences are SGHTA and FQGNSA. DNA for the CDR3: TGTGCCAGCAGCACCTTAGCGGGCCTGGCCGAGCAGTACTTC. Its translation is CASSTLAGLAEQYF.

The count of this clone is one. The chain links TRBV6-1 to TRBJ1-2; weak D call: TRBD1 (5 bases). Trimming pared 1 base from V and 2 bases from J, leaving 11 bases between. CDR3 length: 15 amino acids. Germline CDR1 MNHNS, CDR2 SASEGT. The CDR3 loop reads CASSEGGTENYGYTF. CDR3 DNA sequence: TGTGCCAGCAGTGAAGGAGGGACCGAGAACTATGGCTACACCTTC.

The chain recombines TRBV30 with TRBJ1-2, with D maybe TRBD1 (5 bases). Germline CDR1 and CDR2: GTSNPN and SVGIG (reference sequence). Trimming removed 1 base at V and 6 bases at J, with 12 bases between. The CDR3 extends over 13 amino acids. CDR3 amino acids: CAWSDEGRDGYTF. The CDR3 DNA is TGTGCCTGGAGTGACGAGGGGAGGGATGGCTACACCTTC.

The chain is built from TRBV5-1 and TRBJ1-4, with D maybe TRBD1 (6 bases). Germline CDR1 SGHRS, CDR2 YFSETQ. V dropped 3 bases and J dropped 0 bases, with 9 bases sitting between them. There are 15 residues in the CDR3. The CDR3 DNA sequence: TGCGCCAGCAGCTCGGGACATGCAACTAATGAAAAACTGTTTTTT. Translation: CASSSGHATNEKLFF.

This clone was recorded once. The chain uses TRBV29-1 and TRBJ1-2; no clear D. The V end was cut by 1 base, the J end by 2 bases, with 8 bases between. Germline CDR1 is SQVTM and CDR2 is ANQGSEA. The length of the CDR3 is 13 residues. CDR3 residues: CSVEVQVNYGYTF. The CDR3 bases are TGCAGCGTTGAAGTCCAGGTGAACTATGGCTACACCTTC.

This chain joins TRBV5-5 and TRBJ1-5; D is undetermined. The CDR3 runs to 16 residues. Looked up from germline, CDR1 is SGHKS and CDR2 is YYEKEE (reference sequence). Trimming left V 2 bases short and J 2 bases short, with 14 bases between. The CDR3 protein is CASSFGSRLRNQPQHF. DNA of the CDR3: TGTGCCAGCAGCTTTGGGTCCCGCCTCCGCAATCAGCCCCAGCATTTT.

The J gene is TRBJ2-3, the V gene TRBV7-2; D unclear. The CDR3 totals 15 residues. V lost 1 base, J lost 0 bases, and 8 bases lay in between. Germline loops: CDR1 SGHTA, CDR2 FQGNSA. CDR3: CASSLGLISTDTQYF. The CDR3 DNA reads as TGTGCCAGCAGCTTAGGTCTGATTAGCACAGATACGCAGTATTTT.

The rearrangement uses TRBV3-1 (or the pseudogene TRBV3-2) and TRBJ1-1; TRBD1 aligns across 8 bases. The germline V gene has CDR1 LGHDT and CDR2 YNNKEL (reference sequence). V lost 3 bases, J lost 5 bases, and 5 bases stayed unmatched. The CDR3 runs to 14 residues. The CDR3 protein is CASSQGTGGTEAFF. The CDR3 coding sequence is TGTGCCAGCAGCCAGGGGACAGGCGGGACTGAAGCTTTCTTT.

This rearrangement joins TRBV15 to TRBJ2-3, with 7 bases matching TRBD1. Germline V gives CDR1 LNHNV, CDR2 YYDKDF (reference sequence). This CDR3 has 16 amino acids. J gave up 0 bases and V 4 bases, and 7 bases lay outside the gene matches. The CDR3 DNA is TGTGCCACCAGCACCAGGAGACAGGGTAGCACAGATACGCAGTATTTT. It specifies CATSTRRQGSTDTQYF.

V gene TRBV5-1 combines with J gene TRBJ1-1; tentative D call: TRBD1 (6 bases). The V and J ends lost 0 bases and 2 bases respectively, with 14 bases between them. Per the germline V gene, CDR1 is SGHRS and CDR2 is YFSETQ. The CDR3 is made up of 16 amino acids. In DNA, the CDR3 is TGCGCCAGCAGCTTGGAGTCTGCTGGGGGCAACACTGAAGCTTTCTTT. Protein: CASSLESAGGNTEAFF.

As DNA, the CDR3 is TGTGCCAGCAGTTTAACAGGGGGCGATGATCAGCCCCAGCATTTT. Amino acids: CASSLTGGDDQPQHF. The chain employs TRBV6-5 and TRBJ1-5, with 9 nucleotides matching TRBD1. Trimming took 4 bases from V and 5 from J; bases not matched to a gene: 6. Per the germline V gene, CDR1 is MNHEY and CDR2 is SVGAGI. This CDR3 is built from 15 residues.

This sequence joins TRBV5-4 and TRBJ2-2; tentatively, D is TRBD1 (5 bases). The CDR3 runs to 14 residues. CDR1 SGHNT and CDR2 YYREEE come from the germline V gene (reference sequence). The ends were cut back, 4 bases at V and 7 bases at J, with 14 bases in the middle. Written as DNA, the CDR3 is TGTGCCAGCAGCACTCGGACATTTGACGGGGAGCTGTTTTTT. Protein product: CASSTRTFDGELFF.

This chain uses TRBV12-5 with TRBJ2-3; 15 bases map to TRBD2. Germline CDR1 LGHNT, CDR2 FRNRAP. Losses at the gene ends were 3 bases for V and 5 bases for J; bases not matched to a gene: 6. This CDR3 contains 17 residues. The DNA of the CDR3 is TGTGCTAGTGGTTTTGGACTAGCGGGAGGGCCAGGAGATACGCAGTATTTT. As protein: CASGFGLAGGPGDTQYF.